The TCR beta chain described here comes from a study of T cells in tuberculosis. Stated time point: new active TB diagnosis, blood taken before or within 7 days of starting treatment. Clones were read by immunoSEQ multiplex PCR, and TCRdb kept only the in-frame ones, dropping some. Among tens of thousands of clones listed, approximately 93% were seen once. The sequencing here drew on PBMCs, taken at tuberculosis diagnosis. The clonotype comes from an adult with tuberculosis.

The CDR3 loop is CASSVDTTYEQYF. The CDR3 nucleotides read TGTGCCAGCAGCGTAGACACTACCTACGAGCAGTACTTC. This sequence joins TRBV9 and TRBJ2-7; D call uncertain. This CDR3 region has 13 residues. V shed 0 bases and J shed 2 bases, with 6 bases lying between them. Germline V gene lookup returns CDR1 SGDLS and CDR2 YYNGEE.